This is a list of T cell receptor beta chains from one sample in a study of shared clonotypes between healthy human individuals. Sequenced by immunoSEQ multiplex PCR; TCRdb stores in-frame clones only, minus some. This sample has over a million clones, with about 96% found just once. The sample comprised naive CD4+ T cells sorted from blood. Receptor source: a man younger than 45 in good health. CDR3s include the opening cysteine and the closing phenylalanine or tryptophan. D genes are given only for firm matches. A clone size is listed for some rows: how often the clone was seen (once, few, many), or a class if it is expanded.

NA,TRBJ2-3,TRBV4-1,NA,TGCGCCAGCAGCCAAGTTGGCGGTCGCACAGATACGCAGTATTTT,CASSQVGGRTDTQYF
NA,TRBJ1-1,TRBV11-2,NA,TGTGCCAGCAGCTTAGAGATGGGGGCTGAAGCTTTCTTT,CASSLEMGAEAFF
NA,TRBJ2-2,TRBV5-1,NA,TGCGCCAGCAGCTCCCAGGGTAGTAGTGACACCGGGGAGCTGTTTTTT,CASSSQGSSDTGELFF
NA,TRBJ2-1,TRBV18,NA,TGTGCCAGCTCACCACCGCGGCCAAACGGGGGCAATGAGCAGTTCTTC,CASSPPRPNGGNEQFF
NA,TRBJ2-7,TRBV5-4,NA,TGTGCCAGCGGTTATAGTGGGGGCTACGAGCAGTACTTC,CASGYSGGYEQYF
NA,TRBJ2-7,TRBV19,NA,TGTGCCAGTAGAAATACAGGGGCACGGGAGGGCGAGCAGTACTTC,CASRNTGAREGEQYF
NA,TRBJ2-5,TRBV5-1,TRBD1,TGCGCCAGCAGCTCAATTCCGGGACAGGTGGGGGAGACCCAGTACTTC,CASSSIPGQVGETQYF
NA,TRBJ1-2,TRBV5-1,NA,TGCGCCAGCAGCTTGGTCGTATCCAGCTATGGCTACACCTTC,CASSLVVSSYGYTF
NA,TRBJ2-7,TRBV7-6,NA,TGTGCCAGCAGCTTAGACGTAAGACCCTACGAGCAGTACTTC,CASSLDVRPYEQYF
NA,TRBJ2-1,TRBV27,TRBD1,TGTGCCAGCAGTATCATCCCCAGACAGGGTTCAAATGAGCAGTTCTTC,CASSIIPRQGSNEQFF
NA,TRBJ2-7,TRBV29-1,NA,TGCAGCGTCCTATTCTACGAGCAGTACTTC,CSVLFYEQYF
NA,TRBJ2-7,TRBV15,TRBD2,TGTGCCACCAGCAGAGCCCTAGCGGGGGGCTACGAGCAGTACTTC,CATSRALAGGYEQYF
NA,TRBJ1-3,TRBV6-5,TRBD1,TGTGCCAGCAGTTACTCACAGGGGGCTCGTGGAAACACCATATATTTT,CASSYSQGARGNTIYF
NA,TRBJ2-1,TRBV6-4,TRBD1,TGTGCCAGCAGTGAACAGGGGGCGAGTGAGCAGTTCTTC,CASSEQGASEQFF
NA,TRBJ1-5,TRBV15,NA,TGTGCCACCAGCAGGGACAGAAACAATCAGCCCCAGCATTTT,CATSRDRNNQPQHF
NA,TRBJ1-1,TRBV5-5,NA,TGTGCCAGCAGCATACAGGGCCCGAACACTGAAGCTTTCTTT,CASSIQGPNTEAFF
NA,TRBJ2-7,TRBV5-6,NA,TGTGCCAGCAGGTTTGGTAAGGGAAAGGGCTACGAGCAGTACTTC,CASRFGKGKGYEQYF
NA,TRBJ2-5,TRBV5-5,NA,TGTGCCAGCAGCTCCCTGTTGGGGGCCTGGGAGACCCAGTACTTC,CASSSLLGAWETQYF
NA,TRBJ1-1,TRBV5-1,NA,TGCGCCAGCAGCTTGGCCTCTCGGGGGGAAGCTTTCTTT,CASSLASRGEAFF
NA,TRBJ2-7,TRBV9,TRBD1,TGTGCCAGCAGCTTCGGACAGGGTGGGTACGAGCAGTACTTC,CASSFGQGGYEQYF
NA,TRBJ2-7,TRBV15,TRBD1,TGTGCCACCAGCCTTAGGACAGGGGGGTACGAGCAGTACTTC,CATSLRTGGYEQYF
NA,TRBJ1-5,TRBV5-5,NA,TGTGCCAGCAGCTTGGCGACCATCTCGTGGGGGAATCAGCCCCAGCATTTT,CASSLATISWGNQPQHF
NA,TRBJ2-3,TRBV10-3,NA,TGTGCCATCAGTGAGGGCGCTACGCAGTATTTT,CAISEGATQYF
few,TRBJ2-2,TRBV4-3,NA,TGCGCCAGCAGCCTCCTCCTCGGGGAGTACACCGGGGAGCTGTTTTTT,CASSLLLGEYTGELFF
NA,TRBJ1-1,TRBV5-1,NA,TGCGCCAGCAGCTTGGACTCAATGAACACTGAAGCTTTCTTT,CASSLDSMNTEAFF